What follows are 7 T cell receptor beta chains derived from one specimen sequenced in a study of cytomegalovirus exposure and HLA in healthy donors. 13 Jbeta primers and 60 Vbeta primers were used for the PCR. The table came from immunoSEQ multiplex PCR; TCRdb's copy has only in-frame clones and leaves some out. This sample carries 150,000 to 200,000 clones, about 75% of them seen once, and the ten largest clones take 0.98%. Sequencing used PBMCs. The receptors stem from a woman aged 45-60 years in good health and CMV-seropositive.

The chain has TRBV6-1 and TRBJ1-5; D gene unclear. Germline V gene lookup returns CDR1 MNHNS and CDR2 SASEGT. The CDR3 totals 16 residues. V was pared by 1 base and J by 4 bases, with 14 bases between. The CDR3 coding sequence is TGTGCCAGCAGTGAAGGGTCCACATGGTTGAATCAGCCCCAGCATTTT. Translated, it gives CASSEGSTWLNQPQHF.

This chain connects TRBV6-5 to TRBJ1-1, with D uncertain. Trimming took 2 bases from V and 6 from J, leaving 10 bases between them. The germline V gene has CDR1 MNHEY and CDR2 SVGAGI. CDR3 size: 13 residues. CDR3 coding DNA: TGTGCCAGCAGTTACCCAGGAGGCGCTGAAGCTTTCTTT. Translation gives CASSYPGGAEAFF.

The J gene is TRBJ2-5, the V gene TRBV9; D is possibly TRBD1 (5 bases). The CDR3 extends over 15 amino acids. Germline V gene data show CDR1 as SGDLS and CDR2 as YYNGEE. V lost 0 bases to trimming and J lost 9 bases, with 18 bases between them. Written as DNA, the CDR3 is TGTGCCAGCAGCGTAGGTTTAGCAGGGATGTCGGCCCAGTACTTC. Translating gives CASSVGLAGMSAQYF.

The chain links TRBV5-8 to TRBJ2-7; 9 positions match TRBD1. The CDR3 is made up of 15 amino acids. The V gene end was trimmed by 0 bases and the J gene end by 4 bases; junction bases not matched to a gene: 5. Germline CDR1 is SGHTS and CDR2 is YDEGEE. DNA of the CDR3: TGTGCCAGCAGCTTGGCTTGGGACAGGGTATACGAGCAGTACTTC. Its protein is CASSLAWDRVYEQYF.

The V and J genes are TRBV18 and TRBJ1-2, with a possible D match to TRBD1 (5 bases). The CDR3 consists of 13 residues. Trimming cost V 3 bases and J 7 bases, with 12 bases left between them. CDR1 is KGHSH and CDR2 is LQKENI in the germline V gene. The CDR3 DNA reads TGTGCCAGCTCACCGGGGGAGGCAGCTGGCTACACCTTC. Translating gives CASSPGEAAGYTF.

The CDR3 bases are TGTGCCAGCAGTGATCTGGGGAGGTTCACAGATACGCAGTATTTT. This sequence encodes CASSDLGRFTDTQYF. The V and J genes are TRBV25-1 and TRBJ2-3; possibly TRBD2 for D (6 bases). Germline assignment: CDR1 MGHDK and CDR2 SYGVNS. Trimming stripped 3 bases from V and 2 bases from J, with 12 bases between. This CDR3 has 15 amino acids.

The chain employs TRBV27 and TRBJ2-6, with 10 bases that match TRBD1. Looked up from germline, CDR1 is MNHEY and CDR2 is SMNVEV (reference sequence). The CDR3 sequence is 18 residues long. V dropped 3 bases and J dropped 0; count of bases not matched to a gene: 5. The CDR3 protein is CASSFKGQGTSGANVLTF. As DNA, the CDR3 is TGTGCCAGCAGTTTCAAGGGACAGGGGACCTCTGGGGCCAACGTCCTGACTTTC. Supplemented by reference TRBV27 and TRBJ2-6, the full variable domain reads EAQVTQNPRYLITVTGKKLTVTCSQNMNHEYMSWYRQDPGLGLRQIYYSMNVEVTDKGDVPEGYKVSRKEKRNFPLILESPSPNQTSLYFCASSFKGQGTSGANVLTFGAGSRLTVL.